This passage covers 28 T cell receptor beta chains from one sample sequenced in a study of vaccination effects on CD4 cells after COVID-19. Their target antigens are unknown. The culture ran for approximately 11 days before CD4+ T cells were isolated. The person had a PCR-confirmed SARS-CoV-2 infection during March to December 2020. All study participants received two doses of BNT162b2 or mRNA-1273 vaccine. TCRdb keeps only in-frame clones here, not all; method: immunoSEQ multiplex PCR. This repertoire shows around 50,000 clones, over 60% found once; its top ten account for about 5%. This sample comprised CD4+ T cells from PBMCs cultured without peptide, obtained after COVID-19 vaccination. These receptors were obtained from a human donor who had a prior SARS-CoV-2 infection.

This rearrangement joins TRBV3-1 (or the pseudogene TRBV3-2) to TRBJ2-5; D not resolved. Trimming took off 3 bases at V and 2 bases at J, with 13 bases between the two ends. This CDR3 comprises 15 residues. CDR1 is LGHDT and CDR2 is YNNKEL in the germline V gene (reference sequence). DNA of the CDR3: TGTGCCAGCAGCCATTTAGGGCTTAAACAAGAGACCCAGTACTTC. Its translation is CASSHLGLKQETQYF.

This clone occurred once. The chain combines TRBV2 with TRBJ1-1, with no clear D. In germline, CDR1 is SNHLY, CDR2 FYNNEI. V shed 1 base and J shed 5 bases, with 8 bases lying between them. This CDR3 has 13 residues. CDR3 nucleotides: TGTGCCAGCAGTGAAGAAGGGTTTACTGAAGCTTTCTTT. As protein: CASSEEGFTEAFF.

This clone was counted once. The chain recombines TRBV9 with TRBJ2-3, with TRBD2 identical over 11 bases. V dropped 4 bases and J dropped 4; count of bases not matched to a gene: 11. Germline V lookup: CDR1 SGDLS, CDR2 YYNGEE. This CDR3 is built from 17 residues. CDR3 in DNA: TGTGCCAGCAGCTCATCGCGACTAGCGGGGTGGGCAGATACGCAGTATTTT. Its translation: CASSSSRLAGWADTQYF. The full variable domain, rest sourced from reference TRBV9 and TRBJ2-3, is DSGVTQTPKHLITATGQRVTLRCSPRSGDLSVYWYQQSLDQGLQFLIQYYNGEERAKGNILERFSAQQFPDLHSELNLSSLELGDSALYFCASSSSRLAGWADTQYFGPGTRLTVL.

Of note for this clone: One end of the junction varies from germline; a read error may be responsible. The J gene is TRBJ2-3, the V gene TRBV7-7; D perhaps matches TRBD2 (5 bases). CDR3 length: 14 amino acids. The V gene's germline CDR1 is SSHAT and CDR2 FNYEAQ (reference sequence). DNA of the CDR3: TGTGCTAGCAGCTACCGGGATTTCACAGATACGCAGTATTTT. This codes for CASSYRDFTDTQYF.

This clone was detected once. The CDR3 bases are TGTGCCAGTTCGAAGGGGCAGGATGAAAAACTGTTTTTT. Protein sequence: CASSKGQDEKLFF. This chain links TRBV18 with TRBJ1-4; D might be TRBD1 (5 bases). The CDR3 runs to 13 residues. Germline V lookup: CDR1 KGHSH, CDR2 LQKENI. V was cut by 9 bases and J by 6 bases, with 14 bases left in between.

As DNA, the CDR3 is TGCGCCAGCAGCTTGACTGCCGGGACTCTGGGGGGGGATGAGCAGTTCTTC. Translating it yields CASSLTAGTLGGDEQFF. The rearrangement links TRBV5-1 to TRBJ2-1, with 7 nucleotides matching TRBD2. After removal of 1 base from V and 8 bases from J, the junction contained 15 bases not matched to a gene. This CDR3 has 17 amino acids. Germline lookup yields CDR1 SGHRS and CDR2 YFSETQ.

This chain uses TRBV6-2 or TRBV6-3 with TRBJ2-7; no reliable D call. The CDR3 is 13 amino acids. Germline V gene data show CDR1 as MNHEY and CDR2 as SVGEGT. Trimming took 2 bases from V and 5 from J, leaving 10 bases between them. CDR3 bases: TGTGCCAGCAGTTACAGCCCCGGAGACGAGCAGTACTTC. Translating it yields CASSYSPGDEQYF.

The CDR3 is CASSLGLAQETQYF. As DNA, the CDR3 is TGTGCCAGCAGCTTGGGACTAGCCCAAGAGACCCAGTACTTC. V usage is TRBV5-4 and J usage is TRBJ2-5; TRBD2 agrees at 7 bases. This CDR3 comprises 14 residues. J gave up 1 base and V 0 bases, and 0 bases lay outside the gene matches. The germline CDR1 and CDR2 sequences are SGHNT and YYREEE (reference sequence).

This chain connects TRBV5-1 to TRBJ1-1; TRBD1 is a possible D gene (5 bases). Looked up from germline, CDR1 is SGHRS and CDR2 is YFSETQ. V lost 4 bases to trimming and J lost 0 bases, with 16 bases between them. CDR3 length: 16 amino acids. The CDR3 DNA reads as TGCGCCAGCAGCGTAGGGCCTGGGGGGATGAACACTGAAGCTTTCTTT. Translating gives CASSVGPGGMNTEAFF.

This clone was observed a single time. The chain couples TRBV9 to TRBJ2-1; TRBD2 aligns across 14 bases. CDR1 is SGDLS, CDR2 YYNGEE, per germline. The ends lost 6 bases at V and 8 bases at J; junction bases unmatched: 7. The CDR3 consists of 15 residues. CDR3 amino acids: CASNRLAGGKDEQFF. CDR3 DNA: TGTGCCAGCAACCGACTAGCGGGAGGGAAGGATGAGCAGTTCTTC.

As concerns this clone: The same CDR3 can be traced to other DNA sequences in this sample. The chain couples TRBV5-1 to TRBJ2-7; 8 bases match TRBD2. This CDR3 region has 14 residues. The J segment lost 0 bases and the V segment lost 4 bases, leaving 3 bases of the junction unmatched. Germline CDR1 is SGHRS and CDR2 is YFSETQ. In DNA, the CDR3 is TGCGCCAGCAGCCTGAGCGGGAGCTCCTACGAGCAGTACTTC. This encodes CASSLSGSSYEQYF.

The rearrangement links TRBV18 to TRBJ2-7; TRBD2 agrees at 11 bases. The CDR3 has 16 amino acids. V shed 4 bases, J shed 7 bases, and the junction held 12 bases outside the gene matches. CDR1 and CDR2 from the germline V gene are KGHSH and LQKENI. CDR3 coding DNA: TGTGCCAGCTCACTTAGCGGGAGGGCCTTCGAGGATGAGCAGTACTTC. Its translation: CASSLSGRAFEDEQYF.

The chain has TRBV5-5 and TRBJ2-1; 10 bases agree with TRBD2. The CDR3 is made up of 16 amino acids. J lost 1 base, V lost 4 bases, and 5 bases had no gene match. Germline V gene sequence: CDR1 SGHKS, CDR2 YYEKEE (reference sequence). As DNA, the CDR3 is TGTGCCAGCAGCATAGGACTAGCGGCTTCCTACAATGAGCAGTTCTTC. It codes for CASSIGLAASYNEQFF. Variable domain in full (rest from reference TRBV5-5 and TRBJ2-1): DAGVTQSPTHLIKTRGQQVTLRCSPISGHKSVSWYQQVLGQGPQFIFQYYEKEERGRGNFPDRFSARQFPNYSSELNVNALLLGDSALYLCASSIGLAASYNEQFFGPGTRLTVL.

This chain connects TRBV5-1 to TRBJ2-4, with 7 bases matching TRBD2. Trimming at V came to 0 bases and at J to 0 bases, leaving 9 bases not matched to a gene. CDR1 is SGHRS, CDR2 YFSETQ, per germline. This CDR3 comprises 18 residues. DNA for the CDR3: TGCGCCAGCAGCTTGGCCGTAGGGACTAAGCTAGCCAAAAACATTCAGTACTTC. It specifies CASSLAVGTKLAKNIQYF.

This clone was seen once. The CDR3 DNA follows: TGTGCCAGCAAAGCAAAGGGGGTCTCCTATAATTCACCCCTCCACTTT. Translating it yields CASKAKGVSYNSPLHF. This chain links TRBV7-2 with TRBJ1-6, with D possibly being TRBD1 (6 bases). In germline, CDR1 is SGHTA, CDR2 FQGNSA. Trimming shortened V by 7 bases and J by 0 bases, and 13 bases separated the two germline ends. The CDR3 is made up of 16 amino acids.

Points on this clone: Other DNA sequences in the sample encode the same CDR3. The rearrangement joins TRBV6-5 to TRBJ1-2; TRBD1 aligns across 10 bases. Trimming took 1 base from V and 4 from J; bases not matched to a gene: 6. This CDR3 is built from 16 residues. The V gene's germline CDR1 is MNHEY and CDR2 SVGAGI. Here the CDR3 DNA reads TGTGCCAGCAGTTACTTAAGGACAGGGGGTAGCTATGGCTACACCTTC. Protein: CASSYLRTGGSYGYTF.

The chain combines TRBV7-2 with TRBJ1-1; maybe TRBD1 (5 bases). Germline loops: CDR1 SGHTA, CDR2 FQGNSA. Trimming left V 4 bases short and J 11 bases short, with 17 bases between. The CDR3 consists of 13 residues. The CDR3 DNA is TGTGCCAGCAGCTCTACTGGGACCGCCCAGGCTTTCTTT. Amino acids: CASSSTGTAQAFF.

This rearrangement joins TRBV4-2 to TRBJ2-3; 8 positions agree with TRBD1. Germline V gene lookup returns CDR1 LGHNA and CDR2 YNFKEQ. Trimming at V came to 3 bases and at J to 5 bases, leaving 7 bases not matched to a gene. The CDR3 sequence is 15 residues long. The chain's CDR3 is CASSHDRGSVDTQYF. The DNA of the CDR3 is TGTGCCAGCAGCCACGACAGGGGATCCGTAGATACGCAGTATTTT.

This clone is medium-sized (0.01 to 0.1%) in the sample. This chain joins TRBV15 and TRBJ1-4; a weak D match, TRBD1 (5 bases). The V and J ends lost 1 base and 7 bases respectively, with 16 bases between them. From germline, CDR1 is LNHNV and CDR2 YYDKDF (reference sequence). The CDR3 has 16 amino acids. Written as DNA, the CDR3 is TGTGCCACCAGCAGAGGTCTTGCGGGGCGTGCTGAAAAACTGTTTTTT. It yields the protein CATSRGLAGRAEKLFF.

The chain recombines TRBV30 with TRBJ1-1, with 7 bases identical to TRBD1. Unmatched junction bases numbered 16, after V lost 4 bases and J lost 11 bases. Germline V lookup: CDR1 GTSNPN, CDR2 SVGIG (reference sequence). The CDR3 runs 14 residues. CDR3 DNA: TGTGCCTGGACGTGGGGCAGGGGGGCAGGTTTGGCTTTCTTT. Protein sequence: CAWTWGRGAGLAFF.

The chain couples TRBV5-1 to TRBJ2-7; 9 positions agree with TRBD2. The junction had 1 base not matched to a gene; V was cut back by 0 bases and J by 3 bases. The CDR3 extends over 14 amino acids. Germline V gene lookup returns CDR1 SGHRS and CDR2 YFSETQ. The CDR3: CASSLVSGSYEQYF. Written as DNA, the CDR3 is TGCGCCAGCAGCTTGGTTAGCGGGAGCTACGAGCAGTACTTC. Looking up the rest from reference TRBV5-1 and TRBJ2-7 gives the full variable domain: KAGVTQTPRYLIKTRGQQVTLSCSPISGHRSVSWYQQTPGQGLQFLFEYFSETQRNKGNFPGRFSGRQFSNSRSEMNVSTLELGDSALYLCASSLVSGSYEQYFGPGTRLTVT.

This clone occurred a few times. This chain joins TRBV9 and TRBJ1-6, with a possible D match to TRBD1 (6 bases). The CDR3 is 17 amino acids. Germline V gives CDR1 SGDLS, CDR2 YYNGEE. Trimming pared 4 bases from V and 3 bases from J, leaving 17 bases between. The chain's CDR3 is CASSPRGGPYYNSPLHF. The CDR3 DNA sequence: TGTGCCAGCAGCCCAAGAGGGGGTCCTTACTATAATTCACCCCTCCACTTT. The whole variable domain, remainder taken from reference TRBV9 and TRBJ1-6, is DSGVTQTPKHLITATGQRVTLRCSPRSGDLSVYWYQQSLDQGLQFLIQYYNGEERAKGNILERFSAQQFPDLHSELNLSSLELGDSALYFCASSPRGGPYYNSPLHFGNGTRLTVT.

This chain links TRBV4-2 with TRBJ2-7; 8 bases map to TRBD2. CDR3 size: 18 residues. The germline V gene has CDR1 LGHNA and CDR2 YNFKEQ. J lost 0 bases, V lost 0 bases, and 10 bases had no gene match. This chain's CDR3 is CASSQDPSGGTLSYEQYF. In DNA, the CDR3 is TGTGCCAGCAGCCAAGATCCGTCGGGGGGGACACTCTCCTACGAGCAGTACTTC.

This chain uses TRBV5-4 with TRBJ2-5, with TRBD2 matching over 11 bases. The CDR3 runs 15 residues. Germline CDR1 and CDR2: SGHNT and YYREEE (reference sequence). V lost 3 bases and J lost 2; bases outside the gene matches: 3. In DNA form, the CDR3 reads TGTGCCAGCAGCTCAAGACTAGCGGGGCAAGAGACCCAGTACTTC. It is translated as CASSSRLAGQETQYF.

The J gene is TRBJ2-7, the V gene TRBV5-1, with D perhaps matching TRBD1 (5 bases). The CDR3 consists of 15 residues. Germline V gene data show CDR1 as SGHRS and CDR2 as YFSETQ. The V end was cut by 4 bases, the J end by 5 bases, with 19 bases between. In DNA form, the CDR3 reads TGCGCCAGCAGCACAGGAGCCCAGTTCCCGGACGAGCAGTACTTC. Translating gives CASSTGAQFPDEQYF.

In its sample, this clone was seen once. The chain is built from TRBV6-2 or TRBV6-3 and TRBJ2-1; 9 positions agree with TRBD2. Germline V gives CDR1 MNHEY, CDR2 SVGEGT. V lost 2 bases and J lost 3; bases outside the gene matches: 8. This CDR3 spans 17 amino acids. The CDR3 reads CASSYGPGTSFYNEQFF. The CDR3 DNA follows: TGTGCCAGCAGTTACGGGCCGGGGACTAGCTTCTACAATGAGCAGTTCTTC.

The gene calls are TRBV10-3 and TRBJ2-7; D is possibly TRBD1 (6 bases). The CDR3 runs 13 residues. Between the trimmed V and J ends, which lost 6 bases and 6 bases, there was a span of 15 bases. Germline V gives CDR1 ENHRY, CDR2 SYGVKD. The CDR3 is CAISVAQGSEQYF. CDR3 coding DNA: TGTGCCATCAGCGTCGCACAGGGAAGCGAGCAGTACTTC.

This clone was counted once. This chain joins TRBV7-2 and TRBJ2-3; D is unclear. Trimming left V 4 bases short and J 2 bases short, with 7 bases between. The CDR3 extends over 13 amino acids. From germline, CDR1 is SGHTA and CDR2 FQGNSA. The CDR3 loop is CASSSVPTDTQYF. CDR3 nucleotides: TGTGCCAGCAGCTCAGTCCCCACAGATACGCAGTATTTT.